The 3 T cell receptor beta chains given below trace back to one sample, sequenced in a study of long-term antiretroviral therapy in people with HIV. The run of the v3.0 immunoSEQ assay was at survey level. Profiled with immunoSEQ multiplex PCR; TCRdb holds only in-frame clones, not every one. The sample holds 30,000 to 40,000 clones, roughly 77% seen once. This material consisted of unsorted PBMCs, taken 1.9 years after starting antiretroviral therapy. All receptors derive from a man between 18 and 29 years old with HIV.

This clone was seen only once. The chain employs TRBV6-1 and TRBJ2-3, with no clear D. Trimming removed 7 bases from V and 4 bases from J, with 6 bases in between. Germline V CDR1 and CDR2: MNHNS, SASEGT. The CDR3 runs to 11 residues. CDR3 bases: TGTGCCAGCAAGGCGGCAGATACGCAGTATTTT. Residues: CASKAADTQYF.

This CDR3 reads CASSQGQATNTGELFF. CDR3 nucleotide sequence: TGTGCCAGCAGCCAGGGACAGGCTACGAACACCGGGGAGCTGTTTTTT. This chain joins TRBV2 and TRBJ2-2, with 8 bases matching TRBD1. The CDR3 runs 16 residues. Germline trimming cut 6 bases from V and 0 bases from J; bases unmatched to any gene: 6. Per germline, CDR1 SNHLY and CDR2 FYNNEI.

CDR3 amino acids: CASSEVVREKLFF. CDR3 in DNA: TGTGCCAGCAGTGAAGTCGTCCGGGAAAAACTGTTTTTT. V and J are TRBV6-1 and TRBJ1-4; D is undetermined. With 1 base removed from V and 8 bases from J, the gap between germline ends came to 8 bases. There are 13 residues in the CDR3. CDR1 is MNHNS, CDR2 SASEGT, per germline.